The 32 T cell receptor beta chains given below trace back to one sample, sequenced in a study of T cell responses to AZD1222 COVID-19 vaccine. Clones were sequenced by immunoSEQ multiplex PCR, and TCRdb holds only the in-frame ones, with some missing. Of 250,000 to 300,000 clones listed, about 94% are singletons. Sequenced here: peripheral blood, sampled 28 days after the second AZD1222 dose. The source is an adult who received the AZD1222 COVID-19 vaccine.

The chain has TRBV3-1 (or the pseudogene TRBV3-2) and TRBJ1-1; D gene unclear. The CDR3 covers 14 residues. The ends were cut back, 0 bases at V and 2 bases at J, with 7 bases in the middle. In germline, CDR1 is LGHDT, CDR2 YNNKEL (reference sequence). The CDR3 sequence is CASSQEILNTEAFF. The CDR3 DNA reads TGTGCCAGCAGCCAAGAGATCCTAAACACTGAAGCTTTCTTT.

The rearrangement uses TRBV28 and TRBJ1-2; a weak D match, TRBD1 (5 bases). Germline V lookup: CDR1 MDHEN, CDR2 SYDVKM. The CDR3 loop spans 15 amino acids. V lost 6 bases to trimming and J lost 4 bases, with 18 bases between them. In nucleotides, the CDR3 is TGTGCCAGCAGCCAACTCCTGGGGGGTAGCTATGGCTACACCTTC. Encoded protein: CASSQLLGGSYGYTF.

The chain uses TRBV28 and TRBJ2-3; 8 bases are shared with TRBD1. Germline CDR1 is MDHEN and CDR2 is SYDVKM. Losses at the gene ends were 5 bases for V and 2 bases for J; bases not matched to a gene: 9. This CDR3 is 16 amino acids long. In nucleotides, the CDR3 is TGTGCCAGCAGTCCCTCGGACAGGGCCGCCACAGATACGCAGTATTTT. Translating it yields CASSPSDRAATDTQYF.

The chain combines TRBV24-1 with TRBJ1-3, with D uncertain. Trimming removed 5 bases from V and 0 bases from J, with 16 bases in between. Per germline, CDR1 KGHDR and CDR2 SFDVKD. This CDR3 has 17 residues. DNA of the CDR3: TGTGCCACCAGTGTGCCGGTAGGGTCCCTCTCTGGAAACACCATATATTTT. Translating gives CATSVPVGSLSGNTIYF.

The chain combines TRBV2 with TRBJ1-6; 9 bases agree with TRBD1. Germline V gene data show CDR1 as SNHLY and CDR2 as FYNNEI. V dropped 8 bases and J dropped 7; count of bases not matched to a gene: 6. The CDR3 runs 14 residues. The CDR3 DNA sequence: TGTGCCAGCGGACGGACAGGGGAAAATTCACCCCTCCACTTT. Translation: CASGRTGENSPLHF.

The chain recombines TRBV28 with TRBJ2-3; 7 positions match TRBD2. Germline assignment: CDR1 MDHEN and CDR2 SYDVKM. The CDR3 covers 18 residues. J was trimmed by 6 bases and V by 2 bases; bases with no gene match: 17. The CDR3 here is CASSLLFRRRERLDTQYF. The CDR3 DNA follows: TGTGCCAGCAGTTTACTATTTCGACGGCGGGAGCGGTTGGATACGCAGTATTTT.

This chain's CDR3 is CASSPPVGQEQYF. CDR3 nucleotide sequence: TGTGCCAGCTCACCACCAGTGGGGCAGGAGCAGTACTTC. The rearrangement uses TRBV18 and TRBJ2-7; weak D call: TRBD1 (5 bases). The germline gives CDR1 KGHSH, CDR2 LQKENI. V was pared by 0 bases and J by 7 bases, with 10 bases between. The CDR3 length is 13 residues. Supplemented by reference TRBV18 and TRBJ2-7, the full variable domain reads NAGVMQNPRHLVRRRGQEARLRCSPMKGHSHVYWYRQLPEEGLKFMVYLQKENIIDESGMPKERFSAEFPKEGPSILRIQQVVRGDSAAYFCASSPPVGQEQYFGPGTRLTVT.

This clone appeared once. The V and J genes are TRBV5-1 and TRBJ2-7, with 7 bases that match TRBD2. The ends lost 3 bases at V and 4 bases at J; junction bases unmatched: 10. CDR1 and CDR2 (germline): SGHRS, YFSETQ. This CDR3 is 15 amino acids long. The CDR3 loop is CASSSLGREGYEQYF. The CDR3 nucleotides read TGCGCCAGCAGCTCCTTGGGCAGGGAGGGGTACGAGCAGTACTTC.

The CDR3 region is CASSISDNRNQPQHF. DNA of the CDR3: TGTGCCAGTAGTATTAGTGACAATAGGAATCAGCCCCAGCATTTT. The genes are TRBV19 and TRBJ1-5; D remains unclear. The CDR3 consists of 15 residues. Trimming cost V 3 bases and J 4 bases, with 13 bases left between them. The germline V gene encodes CDR1 LNHDA and CDR2 SQIVND (reference sequence).

The rearrangement uses TRBV6-1 and TRBJ1-2; D remains ambiguous. The V end was cut by 3 bases, the J end by 7 bases, with 6 bases between. The germline CDR1 and CDR2 sequences are MNHNS and SASEGT. The CDR3 totals 11 residues. CDR3 region: CASSDMFGYTF. As DNA, the CDR3 is TGTGCCAGCAGTGACATGTTTGGCTACACCTTC.

The chain couples TRBV2 to TRBJ1-2; 7 nucleotides align to TRBD1. The CDR3 loop spans 14 amino acids. CDR1 SNHLY and CDR2 FYNNEI come from the germline V gene. V shed 4 bases, J shed 4 bases, and the junction held 6 bases outside the gene matches. CDR3 in amino acids: CASSADRDSYGYTF. In DNA, the CDR3 is TGTGCCAGCAGTGCGGACCGGGACAGCTATGGCTACACCTTC.

V gene TRBV28 combines with J gene TRBJ1-1, with TRBD1 matching 8 bases. CDR1 MDHEN and CDR2 SYDVKM come from the germline V gene. The CDR3 covers 16 residues. Germline trimming cut 6 bases from V and 1 base from J; bases unmatched to any gene: 10. The CDR3, as DNA: TGTGCCAGCAGCGCCCCCGGGGACAGGCAGAACACTGAAGCTTTCTTT. It specifies CASSAPGDRQNTEAFF. Together with reference TRBV28 and TRBJ1-1, the CDR3 gives the full variable domain: DVKVTQSSRYLVKRTGEKVFLECVQDMDHENMFWYRQDPGLGLRLIYFSYDVKMKEKGDIPEGYSVSREKKERFSLILESASTNQTSMYLCASSAPGDRQNTEAFFGQGTRLTVV.

The chain couples TRBV4-2 to TRBJ2-7, with D hard to call. V was clipped by 0 bases and J by 2 bases, with 11 bases between them. The CDR3 is 15 residues long. Per the germline V gene, CDR1 is LGHNA and CDR2 is YNFKEQ. The CDR3 protein is CASSQDLVTTYEQYF. CDR3 bases: TGTGCCAGCAGCCAAGATCTCGTCACCACCTACGAGCAGTACTTC.

Concerning this clone: A junction end diverges from the germline sequence, so it may reflect a read error. This CDR3 reads CASRRQGAPLLGF. The CDR3 coding sequence is TGTGCCAGCAGGCGACAGGGTGCCCCTCTACTGGGCTTC. The V and J genes are TRBV6-5 and TRBJ2-7; the match to TRBD1 covers 7 bases. Germline values: CDR1 MNHEY, CDR2 SVGAGI. This CDR3 has 13 residues.

V usage is TRBV27 and J usage is TRBJ2-7; D uncertain. Germline V CDR1 and CDR2: MNHEY, SMNVEV (reference sequence). The V end was cut by 2 bases, the J end by 3 bases, with 8 bases between. The CDR3 runs 13 residues. The CDR3 protein is CASSLRAHYEQYF. The DNA for the CDR3 is TGTGCCAGCAGTTTAAGGGCCCACTACGAGCAGTACTTC.

The chain has TRBV2 and TRBJ2-7; no clear D gene. The germline gives CDR1 SNHLY, CDR2 FYNNEI. The V end lost 9 bases, the J end lost 0 bases, and 6 bases lay between the germline ends. This CDR3 region has 11 residues. As DNA, the CDR3 is TGTGCCAGTTCAAACTCCTACGAGCAGTACTTC. Amino acids: CASSNSYEQYF. The full variable domain, its missing parts supplied by reference TRBV2 and TRBJ2-7, is EPEVTQTPSHQVTQMGQEVILRCVPISNHLYFYWYRQILGQKVEFLVSFYNNEISEKSEIFDDQFSVERPDGSNFTLKIRSTKLEDSAMYFCASSNSYEQYFGPGTRLTVT.

V gene TRBV2 combines with J gene TRBJ2-7, with 10 bases matching TRBD2. Unmatched junction bases numbered 13, after V lost 6 bases and J lost 2 bases. CDR3 length: 17 amino acids. The V gene's germline CDR1 is SNHLY and CDR2 FYNNEI. The CDR3: CASSAGTTSGIPYEQYF. CDR3 DNA: TGTGCCAGCAGCGCCGGTACAACTAGCGGGATCCCCTACGAGCAGTACTTC. Using reference TRBV2 and TRBJ2-7 for the parts outside the CDR3, the full variable domain is EPEVTQTPSHQVTQMGQEVILRCVPISNHLYFYWYRQILGQKVEFLVSFYNNEISEKSEIFDDQFSVERPDGSNFTLKIRSTKLEDSAMYFCASSAGTTSGIPYEQYFGPGTRLTVT.

CDR3 in amino acids: CASSLGDTNSPLHF. Here the CDR3 DNA reads TGCGCCAGCAGCTTGGGGGACACTAATTCACCCCTCCACTTT. The V gene is TRBV5-1, the J gene TRBJ1-6, with D perhaps TRBD1 (6 bases). The CDR3 contains 14 residues. CDR1 SGHRS and CDR2 YFSETQ come from the germline V gene. The V and J ends lost 0 bases and 6 bases respectively, with 7 bases between them.

The V call is TRBV7-9, the J call TRBJ2-3; tentative D call: TRBD2 (6 bases). Germline CDR1 SEHNR, CDR2 FQNEAQ (reference sequence). The CDR3 spans 16 residues. The V end was cut by 4 bases, the J end by 1 base, with 15 bases between. CDR3 loop: CASSSRSGLRTDTQYF. The CDR3 region has the DNA TGTGCCAGCAGCTCTCGGAGCGGGCTGCGCACAGATACGCAGTATTTT.

The chain links TRBV28 to TRBJ1-1, with no clear D. The CDR3 runs 13 residues. In germline, CDR1 is MDHEN, CDR2 SYDVKM. Deletions cut 4 bases from V and 1 base from J, with 7 bases between. The CDR3 DNA is TGTGCCAGCAGTTCCCATGGGAACACTGAAGCTTTCTTT. It encodes CASSSHGNTEAFF.

A few counts support this clone. V gene TRBV11-2 combines with J gene TRBJ1-1; D is unclear. CDR1 and CDR2 (germline): SGHAT, FQNNGV. The V gene lost 5 bases and the J gene lost 4 bases, with 14 bases spanning the gap. The CDR3 consists of 14 residues. DNA of the CDR3: TGTGCCAGCAGCCTCTTTATCGAGGGCACTGAAGCTTTCTTT. Its protein is CASSLFIEGTEAFF.

The gene calls are TRBV28 and TRBJ1-5; D is unresolved. Per germline, CDR1 MDHEN and CDR2 SYDVKM. The V and J ends lost 2 bases and 6 bases respectively, with 5 bases between them. The CDR3 spans 12 residues. The CDR3 bases are TGTGCCAGCAGTTTAGAGGGTCAGCCCCAGCATTTT. It is translated as CASSLEGQPQHF.

The chain joins TRBV28 to TRBJ1-2, with D possibly TRBD1 on 6 matching bases. The CDR3 totals 13 residues. The germline V gene has CDR1 MDHEN and CDR2 SYDVKM. V was clipped by 4 bases and J by 5 bases, with 11 bases between them. The CDR3 coding sequence is TGTGCCAGCAGTTCGGACAGCCGGTATGGCTACACCTTC. It specifies CASSSDSRYGYTF.

This clone was found a few times. The rearrangement links TRBV29-1 to TRBJ2-2; the D is unclear. CDR3 length: 16 residues. Trimming shortened V by 1 base and J by 6 bases, and 18 bases separated the two germline ends. The V gene's germline CDR1 is SQVTM and CDR2 ANQGSEA. This CDR3 is CSVEVSSSLGAGELFF. The CDR3 DNA sequence: TGCAGCGTTGAAGTTTCATCCAGCCTTGGTGCCGGGGAGCTGTTTTTT.

V is TRBV27 and J is TRBJ2-3; 8 bases are shared with TRBD2. V lost 11 bases and J lost 2; bases outside the gene matches: 6. The germline gives CDR1 MNHEY, CDR2 SMNVEV (reference sequence). There are 13 residues in the CDR3. This CDR3 is CASGRGTTDTQYF. The CDR3 DNA sequence: TGTGCCTCCGGGAGGGGGACCACAGATACGCAGTATTTT.

The V and J genes are TRBV2 and TRBJ2-5, with D hard to call. V was clipped by 4 bases and J by 0 bases, with 9 bases between them. The CDR3 runs 14 residues. Looked up from germline, CDR1 is SNHLY and CDR2 is FYNNEI. CDR3 bases: TGTGCCAGCAGTGCCTCAGAGTACCAAGAGACCCAGTACTTC. The encoded protein is CASSASEYQETQYF.

The chain links TRBV9 to TRBJ1-6, with 11 bases fitting TRBD1. Germline V gene lookup returns CDR1 SGDLS and CDR2 YYNGEE. V lost 0 bases, J lost 14 bases, and 7 bases stayed unmatched. The CDR3 is 15 residues long. CDR3 DNA sequence: TGTGCCAGCAGCGTAGAAGGGACAGGGGGGAGGACCCTCCACTTT. Translating gives CASSVEGTGGRTLHF.

As to this clone: The identical CDR3 is also encoded by other nucleotide sequences in the sample. The rearrangement joins TRBV3-1 (or the pseudogene TRBV3-2) to TRBJ1-4, with D possibly being TRBD1 (6 bases). Between the trimmed V and J ends, which lost 1 base and 5 bases, there was a span of 11 bases. Germline V gene sequence: CDR1 LGHDT, CDR2 YNNKEL (reference sequence). CDR3 length: 15 amino acids. The CDR3 loop reads CASSQGTGSNEKLFF. CDR3 in DNA: TGTGCCAGCAGCCAAGGCACAGGGTCAAATGAAAAACTGTTTTTT.

This clone has only one observation. The CDR3 loop is CASSRRGYEQYF. DNA of the CDR3: TGTGCCAGCAGTCGTCGGGGCTACGAGCAGTACTTC. This rearrangement joins TRBV12-3 or TRBV12-4 to TRBJ2-7; possible D gene TRBD2, 5 bases. The CDR3 runs to 12 residues. The ends were cut back, 5 bases at V and 3 bases at J, with 8 bases in the middle.

CDR3 region: CASTLFLAGGPNEQFF. The DNA of the CDR3 is TGTGCCAGCACCCTCTTTCTAGCGGGGGGGCCCAATGAGCAGTTCTTC. J is TRBJ2-1 and V is TRBV5-4; 12 bases map to TRBD2. The trim removed 6 bases at V and 6 bases at J, leaving 10 bases unmatched. The length of the CDR3 is 16 residues. Germline V lookup: CDR1 SGHNT, CDR2 YYREEE (reference sequence).

The rearrangement joins TRBV7-3 to TRBJ2-1; TRBD2 agrees at 8 bases. This CDR3 region has 16 residues. Germline values: CDR1 SGHTA, CDR2 FQGTGA. The J segment lost 6 bases and the V segment lost 1 base, leaving 8 bases of the junction unmatched. DNA for the CDR3: TGTGCCAGCAGCTTAAACGCAGCGGGGGATATCAATGAGCAGTTCTTC. Its translation is CASSLNAAGDINEQFF. The whole variable domain, remainder taken from reference TRBV7-3 and TRBJ2-1, is GAGVSQTPSNKVTEKGKYVELRCDPISGHTALYWYRQSLGQGPEFLIYFQGTGAADDSGLPNDRFFAVRPEGSVSTLKIQRTERGDSAVYLCASSLNAAGDINEQFFGPGTRLTVL.

This chain uses TRBV28 with TRBJ1-1; D might be TRBD1 (5 bases). V was clipped by 2 bases and J by 4 bases, with 8 bases between them. Germline V gives CDR1 MDHEN, CDR2 SYDVKM. CDR3 length: 13 amino acids. CDR3 amino acids: CASSLVGVTEAFF. CDR3 sequence (DNA): TGTGCCAGCAGTTTAGTGGGGGTCACTGAAGCTTTCTTT.